Below, one T cell receptor (beta chain) is given with its context. What it recognizes is unknown. This entry belongs to a study of graft-versus-host responses after intestinal transplantation. Study context: Each patient got anti-thymocyte globulin induction, then tacrolimus and steroids for roughly 3 years.

Profiling relied on immunoSEQ multiplex PCR, and the TCRdb table lists in-frame clones only, not all of them. The sample has about 26,000 clones; about 80% are singletons. The germline gives CDR1 LNHNV, CDR2 YYDKDF (reference sequence). Between the trimmed V and J ends, which lost 1 base and 10 bases, there was a span of 11 bases. CDR3 size: 14 residues. V usage is TRBV15 and J usage is TRBJ1-6, with no clear D. This sequence was found in a human donor who received an intestinal transplant. The sample consisted of unstimulated CD4+ T cells sorted from spleen or lymph node cells, taken before intestinal transplant. CDR3 nucleotide sequence: TGTGCCACCAGCAGAGGGACCCTATCCTCACCCCTCCACTTT. Its protein product is CATSRGTLSSPLHF.